This TCR beta chain was sequenced during a study of CD4+ T cells in melanoma. The study's findings and limits: In melanoma, neoantigen-specific CD4+ T cells reportedly differed in differentiation state. CD8+ T cell, macrophage and B cell function reportedly correlated with neoantigen-specific CD4+ T cells.

The protocol was immunoSEQ multiplex PCR, while the TCRdb copy is restricted to in-frame clones and leaves out a portion. This sample has 10,000 or so clones; around 84% occur once, and the top ten carry 21%. Regarding this clone: Its antigen is unknown.

CDR1 and CDR2 from the germline V gene are SGHRS and YFSETQ. The CDR3 loop spans 14 amino acids. V lost 3 bases to trimming and J lost 5 bases, with 12 bases between them. The chain couples TRBV5-1 to TRBJ2-1; D possibly corresponds to TRBD1 (5 bases). The receptor was isolated from a human donor with melanoma. Sequencing input: cells from a culture (not recorded whether cultured in vitro). DNA for the CDR3: TGCGCCAGCAGCTCCAAGGGGCGGCACAATGAGCAGTTCTTC. Protein sequence: CASSSKGRHNEQFF.